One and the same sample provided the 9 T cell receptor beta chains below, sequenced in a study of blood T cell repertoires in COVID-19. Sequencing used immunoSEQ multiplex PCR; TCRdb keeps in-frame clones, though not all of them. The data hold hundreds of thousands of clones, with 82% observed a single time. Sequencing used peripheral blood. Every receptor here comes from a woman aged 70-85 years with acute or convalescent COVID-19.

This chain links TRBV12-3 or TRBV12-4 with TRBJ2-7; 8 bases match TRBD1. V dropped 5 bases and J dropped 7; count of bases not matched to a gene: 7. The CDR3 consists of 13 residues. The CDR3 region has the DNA TGTGCCAGCAGTCCTGGACAGGGCGGGGAGCAGTACTTC. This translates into CASSPGQGGEQYF.

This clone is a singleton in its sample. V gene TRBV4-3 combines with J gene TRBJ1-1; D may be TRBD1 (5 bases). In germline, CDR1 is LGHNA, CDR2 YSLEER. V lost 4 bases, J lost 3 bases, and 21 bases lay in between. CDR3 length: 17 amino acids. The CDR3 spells CASSLLGTRGGYTEAFF. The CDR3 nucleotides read TGCGCCAGCAGCCTTTTGGGGACTCGAGGAGGGTACACTGAAGCTTTCTTT.

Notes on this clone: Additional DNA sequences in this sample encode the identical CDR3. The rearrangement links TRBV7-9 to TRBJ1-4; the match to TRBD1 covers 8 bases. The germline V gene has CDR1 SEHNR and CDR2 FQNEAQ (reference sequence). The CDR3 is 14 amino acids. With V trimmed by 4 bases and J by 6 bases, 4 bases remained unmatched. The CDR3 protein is CASSSQGGDEKLFF. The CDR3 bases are TGTGCCAGCAGCTCACAGGGGGGTGATGAAAAACTGTTTTTT.

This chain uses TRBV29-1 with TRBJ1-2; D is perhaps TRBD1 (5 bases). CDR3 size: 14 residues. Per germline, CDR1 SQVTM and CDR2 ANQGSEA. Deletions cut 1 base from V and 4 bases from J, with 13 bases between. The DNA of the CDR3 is TGCAGCGTTGAAGGGGGCAGCAAACTCTATGGCTACACCTTC. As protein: CSVEGGSKLYGYTF.

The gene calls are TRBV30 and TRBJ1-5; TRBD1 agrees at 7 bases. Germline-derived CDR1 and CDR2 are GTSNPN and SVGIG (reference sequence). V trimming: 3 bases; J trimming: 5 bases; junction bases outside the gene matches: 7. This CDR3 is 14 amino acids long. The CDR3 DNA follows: TGTGCCTGGAGACCTAGGGGGCAGGATCAGCCCCAGCATTTT. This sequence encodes CAWRPRGQDQPQHF.

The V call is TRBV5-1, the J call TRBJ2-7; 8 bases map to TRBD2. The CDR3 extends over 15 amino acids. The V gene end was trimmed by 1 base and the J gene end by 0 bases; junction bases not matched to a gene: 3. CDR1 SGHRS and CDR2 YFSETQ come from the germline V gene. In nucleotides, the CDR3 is TGCGCCAGCAGCTTGCCCCTAGCGGGCTCCTACGAGCAGTACTTC. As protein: CASSLPLAGSYEQYF.

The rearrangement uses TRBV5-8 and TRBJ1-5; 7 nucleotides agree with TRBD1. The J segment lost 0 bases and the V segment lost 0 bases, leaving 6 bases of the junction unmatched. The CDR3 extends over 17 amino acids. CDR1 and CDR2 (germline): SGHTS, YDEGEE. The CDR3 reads CASSLARDSLSNQPQHF. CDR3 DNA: TGTGCCAGCAGCTTGGCCAGGGACAGCCTTAGCAATCAGCCCCAGCATTTT.

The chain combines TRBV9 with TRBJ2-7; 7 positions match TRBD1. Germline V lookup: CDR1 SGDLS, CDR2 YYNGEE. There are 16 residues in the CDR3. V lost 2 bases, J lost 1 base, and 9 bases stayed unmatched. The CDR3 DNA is TGTGCCAGCAGCGTCGAACCGGGACAGCTTTCCTACGAGCAGTACTTC. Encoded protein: CASSVEPGQLSYEQYF.

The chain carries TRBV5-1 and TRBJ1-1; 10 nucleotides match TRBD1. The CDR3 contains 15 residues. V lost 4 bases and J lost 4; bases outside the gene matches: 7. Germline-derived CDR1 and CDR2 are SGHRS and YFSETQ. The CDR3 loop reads CASSPGTGEGTEAFF. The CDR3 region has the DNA TGCGCCAGCAGCCCTGGGACAGGGGAGGGCACTGAAGCTTTCTTT.